One and the same sample provided the 9 T cell receptor beta chains below, sequenced in a study of kidney transplant recipient with SARS-CoV-2 infection. TCRdb itself ran the reads through MiXCR, one entry per CDR3 protein. The table shows under 250,000 distinct CDR3 sequences, with less than 35% occurring only once. The sequenced sample was a blood sample, obtained at baseline and around day 120 from a kidney transplant recipient. These receptors were obtained from a male patient younger than 45 who had COVID-19 and was a kidney transplant recipient. Some T cells may possibly be graft donor cells.

In its sample, this clonotype was seen once. The junction departs from germline at one end; a sequencing error may be responsible. The chain carries TRBV28 and TRBJ2-1; D is possibly TRBD2 (5 bases). This CDR3 contains 15 residues. CDR1 is MDHEN and CDR2 is SYDVKM in the germline V gene. The CDR3 is CASSLPLGVLNELFF. In DNA form, the CDR3 reads TGTGCCAGCAGTCTCCCCTTGGGAGTTTTGAATGAGCTGTTCTTC.

In regard to this clonotype: This may come from a read error, since a much larger clone is one base off. The chain couples TRBV3-1 to TRBJ1-1; no reliable D call. The germline V gene encodes CDR1 LGHDT and CDR2 YNNKEL (reference sequence). There are 17 residues in the CDR3. CDR3 region: CASSFFCPISIRTEASF. The CDR3 nucleotides are TGTGCCAGCAGCTTTTTTTGTCCCATTTCAATTCGCACTGAAGCTTCCTTT.

Ten or more counts support this clonotype. V and J are TRBV11-3 and TRBJ1-2; the D is unclear. This CDR3 is built from 17 residues. V gave up 5 bases and J gave up 4 bases, with 23 bases separating them. Per germline, CDR1 SGHNT and CDR2 YENEEA. This CDR3 is CASSQSSDLGKTYGYTF. The DNA of the CDR3 is TGTGCCAGCAGCCAGAGTAGCGATCTCGGAAAGACCTATGGCTACACCTTC.

This clonotype appeared many times. The chain carries TRBV28 and TRBJ1-2; 9 nucleotides match TRBD1. The CDR3 runs to 14 residues. Germline CDR1 reads MDHEN; CDR2 reads SYDVKM. The V gene end was trimmed by 5 bases and the J gene end by 7 bases; junction bases not matched to a gene: 8. The CDR3 here is CASSRAGTGFGYTF. CDR3 DNA: TGTGCCAGCAGTAGAGCAGGGACAGGGTTTGGCTACACCTTC.

This clonotype was seen at least ten times. The V and J genes are TRBV24-1 and TRBJ2-2; 9 bases align to TRBD2. This CDR3 spans 15 amino acids. Looked up from germline, CDR1 is KGHDR and CDR2 is SFDVKD. V was clipped by 4 bases and J by 9 bases; unmatched bases: 8. This chain's CDR3 is CATSEAGTSHRELFF. In DNA, the CDR3 is TGTGCCACCAGTGAGGCCGGGACTAGCCACCGGGAGCTGTTTTTT.

This clonotype has ten or more counts. This chain's CDR3 is CASSSRGLAGGPGEQYF. In DNA, the CDR3 is TGCGCCAGCAGTTCCCGGGGACTAGCGGGAGGGCCGGGGGAGCAGTACTTC. The rearrangement joins TRBV5-1 to TRBJ2-7; 16 nucleotides align to TRBD2. After removal of 5 bases from V and 7 bases from J, the junction contained 12 bases not matched to a gene. Looked up from germline, CDR1 is SGHRS and CDR2 is YFSETQ. This CDR3 region has 17 residues.

Remarks on this clonotype: The junction shows a germline mismatch at one end, possibly a read error. This chain connects TRBV7-9 to TRBJ2-3, with 9 bases lining up with TRBD2. CDR1 and CDR2 from the germline V gene are SEHNR and FQNEAQ (reference sequence). The CDR3 runs 15 residues. The CDR3 bases are TGTGCCAGCGGCTTGTTAGCGGGAGTTGCAGATACGCAGTATTTT. Translated, it gives CASGLLAGVADTQYF.

CDR3 DNA sequence: TGTGCCAGCAGCTTAGTTTCCCTCAGCGGGGGGCGCGGGAATGAGCAGTTCTTC. It codes for CASSLVSLSGGRGNEQFF. This chain uses TRBV11-2 with TRBJ2-1; TRBD2 matches at 9 bases. CDR1 and CDR2 (germline): SGHAT, FQNNGV. CDR3 length: 18 residues. V gave up 1 base and J gave up 7 bases; unmatched junction bases: 14.

The chain links TRBV5-6 to TRBJ2-3, with a possible D match to TRBD2 (6 bases). Trimming cost V 0 bases and J 0 bases, with 8 bases left between them. CDR3 size: 15 residues. Per the germline V gene, CDR1 is SGHDT and CDR2 is YYEEEE. Here the CDR3 reads CASSLVGSSTDTQYF. Here the CDR3 DNA reads TGTGCCAGCAGCTTGGTCGGGAGCAGCACAGATACGCAGTATTTT.